This T cell receptor beta chain was identified during a study of blood T cell repertoires in COVID-19 (TCRdb year 2020). General notes on the study: Samples from collaborators originated in the United States, Italy and Spain and spanned both the acute and convalescent phases of COVID-19. The material from the prospective study consisted of cDNA or gDNA derived from T cells, B-cell-depleted T cells, or PBMCs. The dataset comprised deeply sampled blood TCRbeta repertoires from subjects exposed to, actively infected with, or recovered from COVID-19. The repertoires were released in a freely available public database meant as a resource for research on the immune response to SARS-CoV-2. The samples were drawn from two sources: the first 160 participants of the ongoing ImmuneRACE study, and 1,254 subjects contributed by 6 global collaborators. The sample metadata nearly always contained a de-identified subject ID, COVID-19 status, age in years and sex. Where available, HLA class I and class II types were obtained from metadata supplied by the sample provider rather than from assay-based typing. The investigation overall reported the following: Clinical and demographic metadata were provided uncurated, with the amount varying by source and participant.

The junction carries 8 bases between V and J, which are trimmed by 4 bases and 4 bases respectively. CDR1 and CDR2 were assigned from the germline V gene as SQVTM and ANQGSEA. Reading from cysteine to phenylalanine, the CDR3 counts 13 amino acids. The CDR3 DNA has 39 bases and is translated from base 1. Concerning this clone itself: Its antigen target is currently unknown. Qualities for individual bases were not recorded, and no much larger clone is one base off.

TCRbeta CDR3 regions were amplified from genomic DNA using the immunoSEQ Assay, a bias-controlled multiplex PCR. On the study's bioinformatics: Within the assay, amplification of reference gene primers was used to estimate how many nucleated cells each sample contained. To quantify the absolute abundance of each unique TCRbeta CDR3 rearrangement, sequence reads were collapsed and filtered. For each sample, productive Simpson clonality was calculated by taking the square root of Simpson's diversity index across productive rearrangements. Here the immuneACCESS table is served through TCRdb, limited to in-frame sequences with V and J called. Missing clones are a known gap in these copies; in checked studies unresolved V genes cover under half, and the rest lacks a known reason. Clonal size and the V and J genes are those of that table, whereas D and trimming came from the DNA. In this sample the table shows some 220,000 clones, around four fifths of which occur a single time. The top ten constitute 5% to 8% of the sample.

The collaborating institutions used their own protocols to collect whole blood in K2EDTA tubes. For TCRbeta analysis, collaborators shipped samples in one of three forms: frozen whole blood, isolated PBMCs, or DNA extracted from either of those sample types. This receptor was identified in a woman in her sixties with active or convalescent COVID-19. Here the chain combines TRBV29-1 and TRBJ2-6, with no confident D gene call. Sequencing was done on a sample of peripheral blood. The sequence in DNA is TGCAGCGTTGCCCCGTCCGGGGCCAACGTCCTGACTTTC. It translates to CSVAPSGANVLTF.